The present TCR beta chain was sequenced within a study of CD8+ T cells in alopecia areata. Of note for this clone: Its antigen is still unknown.

Between the trimmed V and J ends, which lost 6 bases and 5 bases, there was a span of 17 bases. The CDR3 length is 14 residues. Germline lookup yields CDR1 SGHTA and CDR2 FQGTGA. Reverse transcription of extracted RNA yielded cDNA, which provided the sequencing template. TCRdb keeps only in-frame clones here, not all; method: immunoSEQ multiplex PCR. Among 140,000 or so clones, approximately 56% were seen once, and the ten largest hold 35% to 40%. Cell sorting on a FACSAria was used to separate CD4+ and CD8+ T cells from the PBMCs. Study-level results: TCRs were shared less clearly across patients than in mice, possibly for HLA-related reasons. Besides other cells, scalp samples also yield sequences of resident alphabeta T cells from normal skin. More clonal than normal scalp was lesional scalp, particularly alopecia totalis/universalis.

The chain is built from TRBV7-3 and TRBJ2-7; the D is unclear. Material: CD8+ T cells sorted from blood. This TCR came from a human donor in good health. This CDR3 is CASSYSGPPHEQYF. CDR3 DNA sequence: TGTGCCAGCAGTTACTCCGGGCCCCCCCACGAGCAGTACTTC.